This T cell receptor (beta chain) came from a study of lymphopenia after photon versus proton radiotherapy. The study, taken as a whole, reports: Post-nadir TCR diversity decline inversely tracked overall survival among those who died. Under photons, naive T cells and diversity fell while effector/memory populations rose.

A remark on this clone: Its target is unknown.

Here immunoSEQ multiplex PCR was the method, and the copy in TCRdb shows in-frame clones only, minus some. The sample lists tens of thousands of clones; about 83% were seen once. The length of the CDR3 is 13 residues. Germline values: CDR1 SNHLY, CDR2 FYNNEI. The junction had 5 bases not matched to a gene; V was cut back by 6 bases and J by 4 bases. The receptor's source is a man aged 60-69 years with pancreatic cancer. The sequences come from peripheral blood, collected from a patient treated with proton-based radiotherapy. This sequence joins TRBV2 and TRBJ2-5, with 7 bases lining up with TRBD1. CDR3 loop: CASRRQGIETQYF. The CDR3 DNA reads TGTGCCAGCAGGAGACAGGGAATAGAGACCCAGTACTTC.